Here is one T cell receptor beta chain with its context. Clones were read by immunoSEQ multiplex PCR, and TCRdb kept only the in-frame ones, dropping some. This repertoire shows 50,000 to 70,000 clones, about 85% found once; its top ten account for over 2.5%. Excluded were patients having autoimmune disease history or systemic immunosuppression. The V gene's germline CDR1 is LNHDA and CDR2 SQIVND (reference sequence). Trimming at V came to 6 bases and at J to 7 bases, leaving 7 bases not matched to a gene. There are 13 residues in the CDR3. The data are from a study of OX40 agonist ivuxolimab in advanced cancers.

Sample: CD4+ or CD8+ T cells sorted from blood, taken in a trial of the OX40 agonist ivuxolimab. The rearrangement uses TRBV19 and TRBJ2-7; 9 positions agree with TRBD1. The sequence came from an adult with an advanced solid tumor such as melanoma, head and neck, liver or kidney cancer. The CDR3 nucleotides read TGTGCCAGTAGACCGGGACAGGGTTGGGAGCAGTACTTC. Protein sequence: CASRPGQGWEQYF.